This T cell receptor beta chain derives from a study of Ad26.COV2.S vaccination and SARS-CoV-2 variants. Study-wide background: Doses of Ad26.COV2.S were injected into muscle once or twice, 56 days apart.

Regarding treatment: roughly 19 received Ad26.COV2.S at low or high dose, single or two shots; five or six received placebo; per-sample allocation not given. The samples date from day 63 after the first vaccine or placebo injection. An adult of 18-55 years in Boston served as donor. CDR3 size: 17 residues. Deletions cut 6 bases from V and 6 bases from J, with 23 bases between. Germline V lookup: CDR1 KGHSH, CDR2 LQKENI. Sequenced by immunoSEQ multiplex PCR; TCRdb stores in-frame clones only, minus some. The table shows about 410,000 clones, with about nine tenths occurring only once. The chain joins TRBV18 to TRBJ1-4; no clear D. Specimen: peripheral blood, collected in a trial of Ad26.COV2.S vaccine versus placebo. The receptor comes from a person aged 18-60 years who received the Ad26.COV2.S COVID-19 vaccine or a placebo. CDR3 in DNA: TGTGCCAGCTCCCCAGAGAGGGTTGTCTACCAGTATGAAAAACTGTTTTTT. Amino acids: CASSPERVVYQYEKLFF.